This TCR beta chain was retrieved from a study of shared clonotypes between healthy human individuals (dated by TCRdb to the early 2020s). Notes on the research overall: The cohort comprised a couple of women and a few men aged 18 to 49 years. Per donor, three plates each were used for CD4 naive and CD4 memory, two for CD8 naive, and one for CD8 memory. To estimate repertoire size and how much clonotypes are shared between individuals, the study performed deep sequencing of blood TCR repertoires from a few healthy adults. Different laboratories and diverse techniques were used to prepare libraries and sequence TCR repertoires, to increase sequencing depth and limit assay-specific biases. Each donor's leukapheresis produced roughly between about 0.8 and 8.9 billion PBMCs. Results the study describes overall, beyond this receptor: Pairwise subsampling indicated that sequencing depth was expected to affect the degree of clonotype sharing among donors. Clonotypes shared by all four sorted-subset donors showed higher generation probabilities than non-shared clonotypes. Because the study included only a small number of donors, the genetic and exposure-history diversity represented was limited. Only blood was sampled, and tissue TCR repertoires likely differ from those in blood. When several donors were compared, the shared fraction of clonotypes was around 5% for naive CD4, less than 4% for naive CD8, 2.3% for memory CD4, and about 0.36% for memory CD8. Naive subsets generally had larger estimated clonotype richness than memory subsets. Even with the large sequencing depth, rarefaction of the sorted-subset datasets indicated that sequencing was incomplete.

V drops 3 bases and J drops 0 bases, leaving 9 bases in between. The CDR3 sequence holds 15 residues, the cysteine and phenylalanine included. Only the CDR3 part of the read is kept: 45 bases, read in frame from the first base. Looking up the germline V gene yields CDR1 SGHAT and CDR2 FQNNGV. Donors were healthy HIV-negative adults with no recently reported acute infections or vaccinations. Every donor was a Caucasian adult residing in Nashville, Tennessee, USA. CD4+ T cells were enriched by magnetic negative selection, after which naive cells were positively selected on CD45RA and the negative fraction was taken as the memory subset. Blood was obtained by leukapheresis, after which PBMCs were separated by Ficoll-Histopaque density gradient centrifugation and cryopreserved in liquid nitrogen vapor phase. Analytical flow cytometry was used to check the purity and quantity of every magnetically sorted T cell population. Genomic DNA was isolated from each sorted fraction and quantified by UV absorbance on a Nanodrop 2000c.

Using the deep immunoSEQ assay, TCR CDR3 regions were amplified from genomic DNA by multiplex PCR. Extracted genomic DNA from each cell subset was spread evenly across all wells of several immunoSEQ 96-well plates, with each plate serving as a replicate. Each replicate PCR for sorted subsets received roughly 0.2 ug genomic DNA, equal to about 29,000 T cell genomes. Purified libraries were quantified with a Qubit 3.0 fluorometer, sized on a Bioanalyzer 2100, and re-quantified with the KAPA Library Quantification kit. A separate single-read 150-cycle Illumina NextSeq 550 flow cell was used to sequence each immunoSEQ 96-well plate. The original methods were these. Because the immunoSEQ output included only junctional sequences and no quality scores, the filtering could not be the same as the filtering used for full-length reads. To assign V/J genes and CDR3, sequences were annotated against IMGT germline references using PyIR, a Python wrapper for IgBLAST v1.9. Reads with weak V/J assignments (E-value above 1e-6), missing CDR3, stop codons, out-of-frame junctions, or ambiguous translated residues were removed. V3J clonotypes were defined by identical inferred V gene, J gene, and CDR3 amino acid sequence. Percentage overlap between repertoires was computed as shared unique clonotypes divided by the size of the smaller repertoire. Three approaches were used to assess repertoire richness: RTK rarefaction, the Chao1 estimator, and Recon v2.1 estimates of unobserved clonotypes. For all TCRbeta clonotypes obtained by the gDNA method from a few donors, generation probabilities were computed with OLGA. TCRdb's version of the immuneACCESS table is confined to in-frame rearrangements and falls short of the full clone set. An unresolved V gene accounts for under half of the shortfall where checked; the remainder is of unknown origin. The V and J calls and clone size are taken from that table; D and trimming were inferred from the DNA. The sample has more than 400,000 clones on record, approximately 95% of them singletons. Together, the top ten hold nearly 0.065% of the sample.

A word on this clone: Its antigen remains unidentified. No base qualities exist here, and no much larger clone lies one base off it.

Material: naive CD4+ T cells sorted from blood. The cell subset or site label corresponds to: CD45RA+ positively selected. The chain uses TRBV11-2 and TRBJ2-1; the D gene cannot be named for sure. The receptor comes from a woman aged 25 to 45 in good health. The DNA reads as follows: TGTGCCAGCAGCTTTCTCGGGCCCTCCTACAATGAGCAGTTCTTC. Its translation is CASSFLGPSYNEQFF.